The clone carrying this T cell receptor beta chain was seen a handful of times. The data originate from a study of regulatory T cells in long-lasting Graves disease. V lost 0 bases and J 0 bases, leaving 12 bases between the germline ends. The CDR3 is made up of 16 amino acids. The germline gives CDR1 SGHDN, CDR2 FVKESK. Time point specified: newly diagnosed GD, antithyroid drugs for less than 3 months. RNA from PBMCs was the source of the TCR library. From an endocrinology department in Xi'an, China, came the patients. Arm-PCR with iRepertoire HTBI primers amplified the CDR3 regions for these TCR beta libraries. One entry per CDR3 protein, called by TCRdb with MiXCR from the multiplex PCR reads. Of around 470,000 distinct CDR3 sequences listed, less than 15% were seen once; the top ten hold about 15%. These data are also associated with another study on T cells in Graves' hyperthyroidism and ophthalmopathy.

This chain links TRBV14 with TRBJ2-7; D is tentatively TRBD1 or TRBD2 (5 bases each). The clonotype originates from a woman aged 50 to 60 with Graves disease. Sequenced material: peripheral blood mononuclear cells (PBMCs), taken at new diagnosis, from a patient treated with antithyroid drugs. This chain's CDR3 is CASSQDPRDGSYEQYF. The CDR3 DNA follows: TGTGCCAGCAGCCAAGATCCCCGGGACGGCTCCTACGAGCAGTACTTC. Complete variable domain (other parts from reference TRBV14 and TRBJ2-7): EAGVTQFPSHSVIEKGQTVTLRCDPISGHDNLYWYRRVMGKEIKFLLHFVKESKQDESGMPNNRFLAERTGGTYSTLKVQPAELEDSGVYFCASSQDPRDGSYEQYFGPGTRLTVT.